This T cell receptor beta chain was sequenced in a study of shared clonotypes between healthy human individuals (dated by TCRdb to 2020 to 2021). Background on the whole study: Three men and a couple of women, aged 18 to 49 years, made up the cohort. Each donor's leukapheresis produced roughly between about 0.8 and 10 billion PBMCs. To estimate repertoire size and how much clonotype sharing occurs between individuals, the study deeply sequenced the blood TCR repertoires of several healthy adults. For each donor, three plates each were used for CD4 naive and CD4 memory, two plates were used for CD8 naive, and one plate was used for CD8 memory. To increase sequencing depth and limit assay-specific biases, TCR repertoire library preparation and sequencing were carried out by different laboratories using diverse techniques. On the study overall, not on this receptor specifically: When a handful of donors were compared, the shared fraction of clonotypes was around 5.1% for naive CD4, 3% to 4% for naive CD8, about 2.5% for memory CD4, and under 0.5% for memory CD8. Based on pairwise subsampling, the degree of clonotype sharing among donors was expected to be affected by sequencing depth. Compared with non-shared clonotypes, the clonotypes found in all four sorted-subset donors had higher generation probabilities. Because the study included a small number of donors, the genetic and exposure-history diversity represented was limited. Naive subsets generally had larger estimated clonotype richness than memory subsets. Incomplete sequencing was indicated by rarefaction of sorted-subset datasets, despite the large sequencing depth. Sampling was limited to blood, and TCR repertoires in tissue likely differ from TCR repertoires in blood.

The trim is 5 bases for V and 6 bases for J, with a gap of 21 bases between the germline ends. The CDR3 has 15 amino acids, counting the end cysteine and phenylalanine. Just CDR3 DNA is preserved here, 45 bases in frame from base 1. CDR1 is given as SGHNT and CDR2 as YYREEE, both from the germline V gene (reference sequence). Regarding this clone: Its cognate antigen has yet to be identified. Within one base of it there is no much larger clone, and no base qualities were kept.

CD8 naive samples consisted of CD45RO-negative cells that were positively selected for CCR7, yielding a CD45RA+CCR7+ population without TemRA cells. The donors were healthy, HIV-negative adults with no recently reported acute infections or vaccinations. Every donor was a Caucasian adult residing in Nashville, Tennessee, USA. Blood was collected by leukapheresis, and PBMCs were isolated by Ficoll-Histopaque density gradient centrifugation and then cryopreserved in liquid nitrogen vapor phase. Analytical flow cytometry was used to check the purity and quantity of each magnetically sorted T cell population. Each sorted fraction had its genomic DNA isolated and then quantified by UV absorbance on a Nanodrop 2000c. Using the deep immunoSEQ assay, TCR CDR3 regions were amplified from genomic DNA by multiplex PCR. Extracted genomic DNA from each cell subset was spread evenly across all wells of several immunoSEQ 96-well plates, with each plate serving as a replicate. For sorted subsets, each replicate PCR was loaded with 200 ng genomic DNA, equivalent to about 30,000 T cell genomes. Purified libraries were measured with a Qubit 3.0 fluorometer, size-checked on a Bioanalyzer 2100, and measured again with the KAPA Library Quantification kit. Every immunoSEQ 96-well plate was sequenced on a dedicated single-read 150-cycle Illumina NextSeq 550 flow cell. The paper's processing steps were these. Because the immunoSEQ output included only junctional sequences and no quality scores, the filtering could not be the same as the filtering used for full-length reads. Sequences were annotated with PyIR, a Python wrapper for IgBLAST v1.9, using IMGT germline references to assign V/J genes and CDR3. Any read was removed if the V/J assignment was weak (E-value above 1e-6), the CDR3 was missing, or the read contained stop codons, out-of-frame junctions, or ambiguous translated residues. V3J clonotypes were defined as sequences sharing the same inferred V gene, J gene, and CDR3 amino acid sequence. The percentage overlap between two repertoires was calculated by dividing the number of shared unique clonotypes by the size of the smaller repertoire. RTK rarefaction, the Chao1 estimator, and Recon v2.1 estimates of unobserved clonotypes were used to assess repertoire richness. For all TCRbeta clonotypes obtained by the gDNA method from a few donors, generation probabilities were computed with OLGA. TCRdb limited this immuneACCESS table to in-frame rearrangements with V and J called. A share of clones is missing; checked studies link under half to unresolved V genes, and the rest is unexplained. D and trimming were read from the DNA, whereas the V and J calls and clone size are those reported in that table. Within this sample are around 600,000 clones, with around 95% of them counted one time only. The ten largest make up over 0.09% of the sample.

Sequencing used naive CD8+ T cells sorted from blood. Reading the label with the study, this specimen's cell subset or site is: CD45RA+CCR7+. The receptor's source is a woman in her twenties or thirties in good health. The chain was built from TRBV5-4 and TRBJ2-7, with the D gene not confidently named. The nucleotide sequence is TGTGCCAGCAGTCTAGTGGACCGCGGAAACCCCGAGCAGTACTTC. The resulting protein is CASSLVDRGNPEQYF.